Listed below are T cell receptor beta chains from one sample, sequenced in a study of blood T cell repertoires in COVID-19. Generated by immunoSEQ multiplex PCR, the TCRdb table keeps only in-frame clones and is missing some. The table records approximately 230,000 clones, around 86% of them present only once. The sample comprised PBMCs or T cells enriched from blood (not recorded which). Every receptor here comes from a man aged 35-49 years who had recovered from COVID-19. CDR3s include the opening cysteine and the closing phenylalanine or tryptophan. A D gene is named only where the DNA matches it firmly. Size tells how often a clone was seen (once, few, many) or the class of an expanded clone, and some rows leave it out.

j_call clone_size cdr3_length v_call d_call cdr3_nt cdr3_aa
TRBJ2-3 medium-sized 16 TRBV6-2/TRBV6-3 TRBD2 TGTGCCAGCAGCAAACTAGCGGGGACGGGCACAGATACGCAGTATTTT CASSKLAGTGTDTQYF
TRBJ2-7 . 13 TRBV7-6 TRBD1 TGTGCCAGCAGCTCGGACAGGGGGCCCGAGCAGTACTTC CASSSDRGPEQYF
TRBJ1-2 . 13 TRBV5-4 . TGTGCCAGCAGCCTGAACTCCCGGGTCGGCTACACCTTC CASSLNSRVGYTF
TRBJ1-6 . 15 TRBV3-1/TRBV3-2 . TGTGCCAGCAGCCAAGTTTCAGGGGCTAATTCACCCCTCCACTTT CASSQVSGANSPLHF
TRBJ2-1 . 14 TRBV30 TRBD2 TGTGCCTGGACGGGACTAGCGGGAGCAAATGAGCAGTTCTTC CAWTGLAGANEQFF
TRBJ1-2 . 19 TRBV3-1/TRBV3-2 . TGTGCCAGCAGCCAAGTTTATAAGAGAGGCAGGGAGGTCGACTATGGCTACACCTTC CASSQVYKRGREVDYGYTF
TRBJ2-3 once 12 TRBV10-3 . TGTGCCATCAGGGCAGACACAGATACGCAGTATTTT CAIRADTDTQYF
TRBJ1-6 . 15 TRBV5-4 . TGTGCCAGCAGCTTGGGGACAAGAAGTAATTCACCCCTCCACTTT CASSLGTRSNSPLHF
TRBJ2-2 . 13 TRBV2 . TGTGCCAGCAGTCAGCAGGGAACCGGGGAGCTGTTTTTT CASSQQGTGELFF
TRBJ2-2 . 15 TRBV5-4 . TGTGCCAGCACCATAGGGACTGCGAACACCGGGGAGCTGTTTTTT CASTIGTANTGELFF
TRBJ2-1 . 15 TRBV24-1 . TGTGCCACCAGTGATTTTAGAGGGTTCTACAATGAGCAGTTCTTC CATSDFRGFYNEQFF
TRBJ1-2 few 15 TRBV5-1 TRBD1 TGCGCCAGCAGCTTGGAAAGGGGGCAGGGCTATGGCTACACCTTC CASSLERGQGYGYTF
TRBJ1-2 . 15 TRBV19 TRBD1 TGTGCCAGCCGGGAGGAAGGACAGGGGGCGAGTGGCTACACCTTC CASREEGQGASGYTF
TRBJ1-2 . 13 TRBV7-6 . TGTGCCAGCAGCCAAAGGGGTGGGTATGGCTACACCTTC CASSQRGGYGYTF
TRBJ1-2 . 18 TRBV4-1 . TGCGCCAGCAGCTCTTTCCTGTCAGGTGGCTCAGATCGCTATGGCTACACCTTC CASSSFLSGGSDRYGYTF